This TCR beta chain is drawn from a study of beta chain features in type 1 diabetes. Sorting with CD45RO/CCR7/CD25/CD127/CD95/CD27 yielded naive, central memory, regulatory and stem-like memory CD4+ cells. Isolated RNA was reverse transcribed in full, so expressed TCRB transcripts were sequenced. Sequencing used immunoSEQ multiplex PCR; TCRdb keeps in-frame clones, though not all of them. Among about 340,000 clones listed, 8% were seen once. Germline lookup yields CDR1 KGHSH and CDR2 LQKENI. Germline trimming cut 6 bases from V and 7 bases from J; bases unmatched to any gene: 7. This CDR3 is built from 15 residues. Study observations and caveats: In all four CD4+ subsets, TCRB CDR3 length was significantly, moderately reduced in type 1 diabetes. In cDNA sequencing, cells with high TCR expression could be over-represented.

Regarding this clone: What it binds is not known. This specimen includes other DNA sequences encoding the same CDR3.

The receptor's source is a woman aged 18-29 years in good health. This rearrangement joins TRBV18 to TRBJ2-1; 12 bases map to TRBD2. The sequencing sample was made of central memory CD4+ T cells from blood. The CDR3, as DNA: TGTGCCAGCTCTCCGGGACTAGCGGGTGATAATGAGCAGTTCTTC. This translates into CASSPGLAGDNEQFF.